The rows below give T cell receptor beta chains drawn from one sample of a study of CD8 T cells in Susac syndrome. Using its own MiXCR run on the immunoSEQ multiplex PCR reads, TCRdb lists one record per CDR3 protein. Here the sample spans about 60,000 distinct CDR3 sequences, just over 90% being singletons. The specimen was CD8+ T cells from PBMCs. The receptors here all came from a human donor in good health. CDR3s include the opening cysteine and the closing phenylalanine or tryptophan.

v_gene,j_gene,CDR3aa
TRBV30,TRBJ2-7,CAWSVGRGWQYF
TRBV29-1,TRBJ2-3,CSSRDRGTDTQYF
TRBV7-2,TRBJ1-1,CASSSIIAGAPNTEAFF
TRBV12-3/TRBV12-4,TRBJ1-2,CASSPGDGDYGYTF
TRBV3-1,TRBJ2-1,CASRDLAGRHNEQFF
TRBV5-1,TRBJ2-5,CASSLEGETQYF
TRBV30,TRBJ1-1,CAWIGGEAFF
TRBV5-6,TRBJ2-7,CASSLESLGDEQYF
TRBV3-1,TRBJ2-1,CASSQWGSDEQFF
TRBV11-2,TRBJ2-3,CASSFRDREADTQYF
TRBV6-5,TRBJ1-6,CASRDDAAPLHF
TRBV11-2,TRBJ2-7,CASSSTTYEQYF
TRBV4-1,TRBJ1-4,CASSRVAGGLFF
TRBV27,TRBJ2-1,CASSPYTGNGEQFF
TRBV4-3,TRBJ2-1,CASSQDWGPLFF
TRBV9,TRBJ2-2,CASSVAPHLQGIDTGELFF
TRBV4-1,TRBJ1-2,CASSQVLGDYGYTF
TRBV4-3,TRBJ1-1,CASSLGSSVTLNTEAFF
TRBV20-1,TRBJ2-7,CSAREQGYEQYF
TRBV2,TRBJ2-5,CASSANRDTFLVHQETQYF
TRBV4-1,TRBJ2-1,CASSLRGRGVDEQFF
TRBV4-3,TRBJ1-5,CASSQGTGFSQPQHF
TRBV7-4,TRBJ1-2,CASSRMGAASPRDGYTF
TRBV4-3,TRBJ2-1,CASSQEQPASYNEQFF
TRBV15,TRBJ2-1,CATSRDRGTEQFF
TRBV29-1,TRBJ2-7,CSVGAGGWYEQYF
TRBV19,TRBJ2-6,CATTQLGANVLAF
TRBV11-2,TRBJ1-2,CASSPRGAPRGDYGYTF
TRBV12-3/TRBV12-4,TRBJ1-1,CASSFNGGGIHTEAFF